The clone carrying this TCR beta chain came up many times. The sample comes from a study of T cells in Graves' hyperthyroidism and ophthalmopathy. The source material, RNA transcripts, was used to amplify TCR beta CDR3 regions. Researchers ran a first-round RT-PCR on the TCR CDR3 using the HTBI primer set. MiXCR was run by TCRdb on the multiplex PCR reads, yielding one entry per CDR3 protein. The data show 300,000 to 400,000 distinct CDR3 sequences, with approximately 15% seen just once and 20% to 25% held by the top ten. V shed 2 bases, J shed 5 bases, and the junction held 2 bases outside the gene matches. The CDR3 consists of 16 residues. Germline CDR1 and CDR2: MDHEN and SYDVKM.

The TCR comes from a woman aged 25 to 39 with Graves' hyperthyroidism. The J gene is TRBJ2-3, the V gene TRBV28; 15 nucleotides align to TRBD2. The sequenced material came from blood. Here the CDR3 DNA reads TGTGCCAGCAGTTTACCGGGACTAGCGGGAGGAGATACGCAGTATTTT. It yields the protein CASSLPGLAGGDTQYF.